Shown below are 28 T cell receptor beta chains from a single sample sequenced in a study of T-cell reconstitution after alpha-beta-depleted transplantation in children. A TCRbeta library incorporating unique molecular identifiers was prepared. TCRdb reprocessed the PCR reads with MiXCR, giving one entry per CDR3 protein. This repertoire shows roughly 7,900 distinct CDR3 sequences, roughly 13% found once; its top ten account for under 50%. The sample here was PBMCs, mostly from graft donor cells, taken 60 days after TCRalphabeta/CD19-depleted stem cell transplant. The receptors originated from a patient aged 2-10 years who had a stem cell transplant for inherited bone marrow failure, so the T cells may come from the graft donor.

This clonotype was observed at least ten times. This sequence joins TRBV4-2 and TRBJ1-6; 7 bases fit TRBD1. Per the germline V gene, CDR1 is LGHNA and CDR2 is YNFKEQ. Trimming took 4 bases from V and 0 from J; bases not matched to a gene: 3. CDR3 length: 16 amino acids. As DNA, the CDR3 is TGTGCCAGCAGCCCTCGGGACAGCTCCTATAATTCACCCCTCCACTTT. It is translated as CASSPRDSSYNSPLHF.

This clonotype was seen repeatedly, ten times or more. The chain joins TRBV5-1 to TRBJ2-5; the D is unclear. This CDR3 comprises 11 residues. Germline V CDR1 and CDR2: SGHRS, YFSETQ. Trimming left V 2 bases short and J 1 base short, with 0 bases between. DNA for the CDR3: TGCGCCAGCAGCTTCCAAGAGACCCAGTACTTC. This gives the protein CASSFQETQYF. Combining the CDR3 with reference TRBV5-1 and TRBJ2-5 gives the whole variable domain KAGVTQTPRYLIKTRGQQVTLSCSPISGHRSVSWYQQTPGQGLQFLFEYFSETQRNKGNFPGRFSGRQFSNSRSEMNVSTLELGDSALYLCASSFQETQYFGPGTRLLVL.

The sample holds many counts of this clonotype. The rearrangement uses TRBV5-1 and TRBJ2-7; D possibly corresponds to TRBD2 (6 bases). Germline V gives CDR1 SGHRS, CDR2 YFSETQ. V lost 3 bases and J 3 bases, leaving 16 bases between the germline ends. The CDR3 is 15 amino acids. The CDR3 nucleotides are TGCGCCAGCAGCTCCGGGGGACTGGAGGACTACGAGCAGTACTTC. As protein: CASSSGGLEDYEQYF.

The sample holds many counts of this clonotype. V usage is TRBV7-2 and J usage is TRBJ2-5; D may match TRBD1 or TRBD2 (5 bases each). Germline V lookup: CDR1 SGHTA, CDR2 FQGNSA. CDR3 size: 12 residues. The V gene lost 0 bases and the J gene lost 7 bases, with 6 bases spanning the gap. The chain's CDR3 is CASSLARGTQYF. The CDR3 DNA follows: TGTGCCAGCAGCTTAGCGAGGGGGACCCAGTACTTC.

This clonotype was picked up many times. The V and J genes are TRBV28 and TRBJ1-4, with D perhaps TRBD1 (5 bases). Per the germline V gene, CDR1 is MDHEN and CDR2 is SYDVKM. The germline V and J ends were trimmed by 7 bases and 5 bases, with 20 bases remaining between them. CDR3 length: 16 residues. The CDR3 nucleotides are TGTGCCAGCAAAATTCGGACAATAAGTAGAAATGAAAAACTGTTTTTT. Translated: CASKIRTISRNEKLFF.

Ten or more counts support this clonotype. J is TRBJ1-4 and V is TRBV7-9; 10 nucleotides match TRBD1. This CDR3 has 15 amino acids. Germline V lookup: CDR1 SEHNR, CDR2 FQNEAQ (reference sequence). After removal of 2 bases from V and 5 bases from J, the junction contained 2 bases not matched to a gene. The CDR3 is CASSLTGQGNEKLFF. Written as DNA, the CDR3 is TGTGCCAGCAGCTTAACGGGACAGGGGAATGAAAAACTGTTTTTT.

This clonotype was counted many times. The V gene is TRBV19, the J gene TRBJ2-1; 12 bases agree with TRBD2. The germline V gene has CDR1 LNHDA and CDR2 SQIVND (reference sequence). There are 15 residues in the CDR3. V gave up 6 bases and J gave up 15 bases; unmatched junction bases: 15. CDR3 residues: CASRGLAGGRATRFF. CDR3 sequence (DNA): TGTGCCAGTAGGGGACTAGCGGGCGGAAGGGCAACGCGGTTCTTC.

This clonotype showed up many times. The chain is built from TRBV7-8 and TRBJ1-2, with 9 bases that match TRBD1. V lost 5 bases and J lost 3; bases outside the gene matches: 1. Germline assignment: CDR1 SGHVS and CDR2 FQNEAQ. The CDR3 spans 13 residues. This chain's CDR3 is CASSRDRDYGYTF. The CDR3 nucleotides read TGTGCCAGCAGCCGGGACAGGGACTATGGCTACACCTTC.

This clonotype was counted many times. The genes are TRBV19 and TRBJ2-1; TRBD2 aligns across 10 bases. V shed 4 bases, J shed 6 bases, and the junction held 12 bases outside the gene matches. The CDR3 consists of 17 residues. The germline V gene has CDR1 LNHDA and CDR2 SQIVND (reference sequence). CDR3 sequence: CASSKWGLAGDFNEQFF. In nucleotides, the CDR3 is TGTGCCAGTAGTAAGTGGGGCCTAGCGGGAGATTTCAATGAGCAGTTCTTC.

By its share, this clonotype is large. The genes are TRBV7-9 and TRBJ1-1; possible D gene TRBD1, 6 bases. The CDR3 sequence is 13 residues long. Deletions cut 6 bases from V and 3 bases from J, with 11 bases between. The germline CDR1 and CDR2 sequences are SEHNR and FQNEAQ (reference sequence). Here the CDR3 reads CASRTGFDTEAFF. In DNA form, the CDR3 reads TGTGCCAGCAGAACAGGGTTTGACACTGAAGCTTTCTTT.

This clonotype is labeled medium-sized. V is TRBV7-9 and J is TRBJ2-2, with D perhaps TRBD1 (6 bases). The CDR3 runs 13 residues. Trimming shortened V by 4 bases and J by 5 bases, and 8 bases separated the two germline ends. The germline gives CDR1 SEHNR, CDR2 FQNEAQ (reference sequence). The CDR3 region is CASSSDSTGELFF. CDR3 coding DNA: TGTGCCAGCAGCTCGGACAGTACCGGGGAGCTGTTTTTT.

This clonotype has a count of ten or more. The V and J genes are TRBV7-9 and TRBJ1-1; 7 bases map to TRBD1. CDR1 is SEHNR, CDR2 FQNEAQ, per germline (reference sequence). This CDR3 is 14 amino acids long. Trimming at V came to 2 bases and at J to 4 bases, leaving 4 bases not matched to a gene. CDR3 in DNA: TGTGCCAGCAGCTTACAGGGGGGGACCACTGAAGCTTTCTTT. It codes for CASSLQGGTTEAFF.

This clonotype was observed at least ten times. The V and J genes are TRBV11-2 and TRBJ2-1; TRBD2 agrees at 11 bases. J was trimmed by 7 bases and V by 5 bases; bases with no gene match: 7. Per the germline V gene, CDR1 is SGHAT and CDR2 is FQNNGV. The CDR3 contains 15 residues. The CDR3 nucleotides are TGTGCCAGCAGCCCTTGGGCTAGCGGGAGGAATGAGCAGTTCTTC. Protein sequence: CASSPWASGRNEQFF.

This clonotype was counted ten times or more. V gene TRBV20-1 combines with J gene TRBJ1-2; a possible D gene is TRBD1 (6 bases). The CDR3 length is 13 residues. Germline CDR1 reads DFQATT; CDR2 reads SNEGSKA (reference sequence). The V end lost 3 bases, the J end lost 4 bases, and 12 bases lay between the germline ends. The CDR3: CSASYLGGYGYTF. In DNA form, the CDR3 reads TGCAGTGCTAGTTACCTAGGGGGCTATGGCTACACCTTC.

There are many counts of this clonotype. The CDR3 loop reads CASRGQSSYEQYF. The CDR3 bases are TGTGCCAGCAGGGGACAGAGTTCCTACGAGCAGTACTTC. The V call is TRBV25-1, the J call TRBJ2-7, with TRBD1 identical over 7 bases. This CDR3 comprises 13 residues. Germline V lookup: CDR1 MGHDK, CDR2 SYGVNS. V was clipped by 6 bases and J by 1 base; unmatched bases: 3.

This clonotype was observed at least ten times. The chain carries TRBV5-1 and TRBJ2-7; 16 positions match TRBD2. Per germline, CDR1 SGHRS and CDR2 YFSETQ. The J segment lost 4 bases and the V segment lost 3 bases, leaving 4 bases of the junction unmatched. CDR3 length equals 16 residues. The CDR3 DNA sequence: TGCGCCAGCAGCTCGGGACTAGCGGGAGGGCCATACGAGCAGTACTTC. Its protein is CASSSGLAGGPYEQYF.

This clonotype is labeled as medium-sized. The CDR3 loop is CASSPTSGRSYNEQFF. The CDR3, as DNA: TGTGCCAGCAGCCCGACTAGCGGGAGGAGTTACAATGAGCAGTTCTTC. V is TRBV28 and J is TRBJ2-1, with 13 bases identical to TRBD2. The V segment lost 6 bases and the J segment 4 bases; nucleotides outside the gene matches: 6. CDR3 length: 16 amino acids. CDR1 is MDHEN and CDR2 is SYDVKM in the germline V gene.

This clonotype was counted many times. The J gene is TRBJ1-5, the V gene TRBV18, with 10 bases identical to TRBD1. Unmatched junction bases numbered 5, after V lost 0 bases and J lost 6 bases. The CDR3 contains 16 residues. In germline, CDR1 is KGHSH, CDR2 LQKENI. CDR3 residues: CASSPPATGGIQPQHF. The CDR3 nucleotides are TGTGCCAGCTCACCACCGGCGACAGGGGGCATTCAGCCCCAGCATTTT.

This clonotype was recorded many times. J is TRBJ2-2 and V is TRBV20-1, with D possibly TRBD2 on 5 matching bases. V lost 2 bases and J lost 0, with 10 bases in between. Germline V gene sequence: CDR1 DFQATT, CDR2 SNEGSKA (reference sequence). This CDR3 contains 15 residues. CDR3 region: CSARFVAPNTGELFF. CDR3 nucleotides: TGCAGTGCTAGATTTGTAGCGCCGAACACCGGGGAGCTGTTTTTT.

This clonotype was seen many times. The chain uses TRBV28 and TRBJ1-1, with 7 bases fitting TRBD1. Germline V gene lookup returns CDR1 MDHEN and CDR2 SYDVKM. CDR3 length: 14 amino acids. The trim removed 7 bases at V and 6 bases at J, leaving 11 bases unmatched. The CDR3 nucleotides are TGTGCCAGCACCCCACAGGGGCAGGGCCCTGAAGCTTTCTTT. This encodes CASTPQGQGPEAFF.

The table lists this clonotype with many counts. The V call is TRBV9, the J call TRBJ2-5; D ambiguous. CDR1 is SGDLS, CDR2 YYNGEE, per germline. The ends were cut back, 4 bases at V and 3 bases at J, with 13 bases in the middle. The CDR3 runs to 14 residues. As DNA, the CDR3 is TGTGCCAGCAGCCAGAGCATTGGGGAAGAGACCCAGTACTTC. Translating gives CASSQSIGEETQYF.

This clonotype was detected many times. This sequence joins TRBV11-2 and TRBJ2-5; TRBD2 matches at 8 bases. The V segment lost 1 base and the J segment 5 bases; nucleotides outside the gene matches: 0. The germline V gene encodes CDR1 SGHAT and CDR2 FQNNGV. There are 13 residues in the CDR3. In DNA, the CDR3 is TGTGCCAGCAGCTTAGCGGGAGGGGAGACCCAGTACTTC. Amino acid sequence: CASSLAGGETQYF.

This clonotype showed up many times. The genes are TRBV12-3 or TRBV12-4 and TRBJ1-2; the D is unclear. This CDR3 region has 16 residues. The V end was cut by 2 bases, the J end by 0 bases, with 13 bases between. The CDR3, as DNA: TGTGCCAGCAGTTTAAGCACGAGGACTGCTAACTATGGCTACACCTTC. Translating it yields CASSLSTRTANYGYTF.

This rearrangement joins TRBV10-3 to TRBJ2-5; D unclear. This CDR3 is 12 amino acids long. Trimming removed 5 bases at V and 5 bases at J, with 9 bases between. Germline V lookup: CDR1 ENHRY, CDR2 SYGVKD. The CDR3 DNA follows: TGTGCCATCAGTATACTTGGGGAGACCCAGTACTTC. Its protein is CAISILGETQYF.

This clonotype was seen repeatedly, ten times or more. V gene TRBV28 combines with J gene TRBJ1-5; possibly TRBD1 for D (6 bases). Germline loops: CDR1 MDHEN, CDR2 SYDVKM. V was pared by 6 bases and J by 6 bases, with 24 bases between. CDR3 size: 17 residues. The CDR3: CASRTPYYREKRQPQHF. The CDR3 bases are TGTGCCAGCAGAACCCCATATTACAGGGAGAAACGTCAGCCCCAGCATTTT.

This clonotype appeared many times. This sequence joins TRBV4-3 and TRBJ1-6; perhaps TRBD1 as D (5 bases). V lost 0 bases and J 4 bases, leaving 10 bases between the germline ends. Per germline, CDR1 LGHNA and CDR2 YSLEER. The CDR3 totals 16 residues. The chain's CDR3 is CASSQETAPYNSPLHF. DNA for the CDR3: TGCGCCAGCAGCCAAGAGACAGCCCCTTATAATTCACCCCTCCACTTT.

This clonotype has a count of ten or more. The chain links TRBV6-5 to TRBJ2-3; D is perhaps TRBD1 (6 bases). The CDR3 is 15 amino acids. Trimming removed 1 base at V and 4 bases at J, with 12 bases between. The germline CDR1 and CDR2 sequences are MNHEY and SVGAGI. The CDR3 coding sequence is TGTGCCAGCAGTTACTGGGGGCAGAGCGCAGATACGCAGTATTTT. Its translation is CASSYWGQSADTQYF.

This clonotype has a count of ten or more. The chain links TRBV7-9 to TRBJ1-1; TRBD1 is a possible D gene (5 bases). Germline lookup yields CDR1 SEHNR and CDR2 FQNEAQ (reference sequence). The CDR3 loop spans 13 amino acids. The V end lost 8 bases, the J end lost 6 bases, and 16 bases lay between the germline ends. CDR3 bases: TGTGCCAGCCTCCGGGGGGAGTTCGCTGAAGCTTTCTTT. It codes for CASLRGEFAEAFF.